Here is one T cell receptor beta chain with its context. What it recognizes is unknown. The data are from a study of T-cell memory formation after mild COVID-19. One entry per CDR3 protein results from TCRdb running MiXCR on the 5' RACE reads. The sample includes approximately 260,000 distinct CDR3 sequences, about a sixth of them seen just once. Study conclusions and caveats: In second-wave clones peaking day 37, SARS-CoV-2 specificity remained unconfirmed. For contracting clones, CD4+ ones sat mainly in CM and EM, CD8+ in EMRA. Clones contracting day 15 to 85 were balanced CD4/CD8; later expanders leaned CD4+. A subset of responding clones appeared in pre-infection memory, suggesting cross-reactive memory joined.

Sequenced sample: PBMCs or a T cell subset sorted from them (not recorded which). This clonotype was obtained from a man between 18 and 29 years old who had mild COVID-19 (a few samples of this study predate the infection). Cell type and time point are not known.

The CDR3 bases are TGTGCCAGCAGGAGACAGGGGTTTACAGATACGCAGTATTTT. It codes for CASRRQGFTDTQYF. V and J are TRBV12-3 or TRBV12-4 and TRBJ2-3; 8 bases line up with TRBD1. This CDR3 comprises 14 residues. V was clipped by 6 bases and J by 3 bases; unmatched bases: 5.